This T cell receptor beta chain is from a study of blood T cell repertoires in COVID-19. Using immunoSEQ multiplex PCR, the repertoire was profiled, and TCRdb retains in-frame clones only, with some absent. The repertoire holds around 200,000 clones, with 80% to 85% as singletons. Germline loops: CDR1 SGHKS, CDR2 YYEKEE (reference sequence). Trimming left V 0 bases short and J 4 bases short, with 7 bases between. The CDR3 length is 13 residues. The origin of this receptor is a man aged 50 to 60 with active or convalescent COVID-19. The material sequenced was peripheral blood. The V and J genes are TRBV5-5 and TRBJ1-2, with D hard to call. CDR3: CASSLAVSYGYTF. The CDR3 bases are TGTGCCAGCAGCTTGGCAGTCTCCTATGGCTACACCTTC.